The 5 T cell receptor beta chains below all came from one sample that was sequenced in a study of Graves' ophthalmopathy and Graves' hyperthyroidism. Amplification of the TCR beta CDR3 regions used RNA transcripts (as template). The first-round RT-PCR employed HTBI primers together with the Qiagen OneStep RT-PCR kit. A multiplex PCR was then performed as the second round. TCRdb analysed the multiplex PCR reads with MiXCR anew, one entry per CDR3 protein. The data contain some 390,000 distinct CDR3 sequences, about 16% of them seen just once; the ten biggest clones take up roughly 1.5%. The sequenced sample consisted of peripheral blood. The receptors come from a woman between 18 and 30 years old with Graves' ophthalmopathy.

This clonotype was observed at least ten times. Here the CDR3 reads CASSPGTGSEQYF. The DNA of the CDR3 is TGTGCCAGCAGTCCCGGGACAGGCTCCGAGCAGTACTTC. The chain recombines TRBV27 with TRBJ2-7; 8 bases match TRBD1. In germline, CDR1 is MNHEY, CDR2 SMNVEV (reference sequence). The V gene end was trimmed by 5 bases and the J gene end by 6 bases; junction bases not matched to a gene: 6. This CDR3 has 13 amino acids.

This clonotype was counted at least ten times. J is TRBJ1-1 and V is TRBV6-1; D is possibly TRBD1 (6 bases). V was cut by 5 bases and J by 3 bases, with 10 bases left in between. Germline V gene sequence: CDR1 MNHNS, CDR2 SASEGT. The CDR3 has 13 residues. The DNA for the CDR3 is TGTGCCAGCAGTAGGGGGATGGACACTGAAGCTTTCTTT. Amino acids: CASSRGMDTEAFF.

This chain connects TRBV11-3 to TRBJ1-1, with TRBD1 matching over 7 bases. CDR1 and CDR2 (germline): SGHNT, YENEEA. V lost 8 bases to trimming and J lost 5 bases; unmatched junction nucleotides: 11. The CDR3 consists of 14 residues. Here the CDR3 reads CASRGQSFRTEAFF. CDR3 DNA sequence: TGTGCCAGCCGGGGACAGTCCTTTCGAACTGAAGCTTTCTTT.

At least ten counts were recorded for this clonotype. DNA for the CDR3: TGTGCCAGCAAGCTAGCGGGAGACCTCAACACCGGGGAGCTGTTTTTT. Protein product: CASKLAGDLNTGELFF. The chain combines TRBV13 with TRBJ2-2; 10 positions agree with TRBD2. CDR1 is PRHDT and CDR2 is FYEKMQ in the germline V gene (reference sequence). J gave up 2 bases and V 7 bases, and 7 bases lay outside the gene matches. The CDR3 extends over 16 amino acids.

This clonotype was picked up many times. The chain recombines TRBV7-3 with TRBJ1-1; tentative D call: TRBD1 (5 bases). The V and J ends lost 3 bases and 1 base respectively, with 12 bases between them. The germline V gene has CDR1 SGHTA and CDR2 FQGTGA. This CDR3 is built from 15 residues. The CDR3: CASSFHGASNTEAFF. In DNA, the CDR3 is TGTGCCAGCAGCTTTCACGGGGCCTCGAACACTGAAGCTTTCTTT.